A single sample is the source of the 22 T cell receptor beta chains below, sequenced in a study of a mutant IDH1 vaccine in newly diagnosed glioma. The time point denotes: baseline, week 1 (first vaccination visit). Treatment reported: pre-vaccination baseline after standard-of-care therapy. Method: immunoSEQ multiplex PCR; TCRdb's copy keeps in-frame clones and lacks some. The sample lists around 92,000 clones, roughly 80% seen once, with approximately 8% in the top ten. Specimen: PBMCs, collected from a glioma patient treated with radiotherapy, temozolomide or both. The receptors stem from a woman aged 45-65 years with glioma.

The chain employs TRBV5-6 and TRBJ2-7, with D tentatively TRBD1 (6 bases). The V and J ends lost 4 bases and 5 bases respectively, with 16 bases between them. The CDR3 is 14 amino acids. Germline V gene lookup returns CDR1 SGHDT and CDR2 YYEEEE. The CDR3 bases are TGTGCCAGCAGCCCCAGGGGTCTACGGAACGAGCAGTACTTC. Translation: CASSPRGLRNEQYF.

The chain recombines TRBV10-3 with TRBJ1-2, with unresolved D. V lost 4 bases, J lost 2 bases, and 8 bases lay in between. The CDR3 sequence is 13 residues long. Germline V gene lookup returns CDR1 ENHRY and CDR2 SYGVKD. The CDR3 nucleotides are TGTGCCATCAGTGGGATATCCAACTATGGCTACACCTTC. Translation gives CAISGISNYGYTF.

This chain links TRBV19 with TRBJ1-3, with TRBD1 as a possible D gene (5 bases). V lost 8 bases to trimming and J lost 0 bases, with 17 bases between them. Germline V gene sequence: CDR1 LNHDA, CDR2 SQIVND (reference sequence). The CDR3 runs 16 residues. CDR3 sequence: CASLLQGTGSGNTIYF. In DNA form, the CDR3 reads TGTGCCAGTCTACTTCAGGGAACTGGCTCTGGAAACACCATATATTTT.

The chain carries TRBV11-3 and TRBJ1-2, with unresolved D. This CDR3 comprises 13 residues. CDR1 and CDR2 (germline): SGHNT, YENEEA. The V end lost 2 bases, the J end lost 5 bases, and 9 bases lay between the germline ends. CDR3: CASSLNSGYGYTF. The CDR3 DNA reads TGTGCCAGCAGCTTAAATTCGGGTTATGGCTACACCTTC.

V gene TRBV5-1 combines with J gene TRBJ2-5; D remains ambiguous. V shed 0 bases and J shed 7 bases, with 13 bases lying between them. The germline CDR1 and CDR2 sequences are SGHRS and YFSETQ. This CDR3 contains 14 residues. The DNA for the CDR3 is TGCGCCAGCAGCTTGGCCGGCGACTCACGGACCCAGTACTTC. Amino acids: CASSLAGDSRTQYF.

The chain employs TRBV19 and TRBJ1-1; no clear D. The CDR3 is made up of 15 amino acids. Between the trimmed V and J ends, which lost 1 base and 3 bases, there was a span of 12 bases. Germline CDR1 is LNHDA and CDR2 is SQIVND (reference sequence). The DNA of the CDR3 is TGTGCCAGTAGTATAGCCCCCCGGGGTGACACTGAAGCTTTCTTT. This sequence encodes CASSIAPRGDTEAFF.

The genes are TRBV28 and TRBJ1-5, with TRBD1 as a possible D gene (5 bases). Germline V lookup: CDR1 MDHEN, CDR2 SYDVKM. The CDR3 covers 16 residues. V was shortened by 5 bases and J by 0 bases, with 14 bases between the two germline ends. The CDR3, as DNA: TGTGCCAGCAGTGGGGCAGAACTCTATAGCAATCAGCCCCAGCATTTT. Translation: CASSGAELYSNQPQHF. Complete variable domain (other parts from reference TRBV28 and TRBJ1-5): DVKVTQSSRYLVKRTGEKVFLECVQDMDHENMFWYRQDPGLGLRLIYFSYDVKMKEKGDIPEGYSVSREKKERFSLILESASTNQTSMYLCASSGAELYSNQPQHFGDGTRLSIL.

This chain joins TRBV14 and TRBJ2-5; D gene ambiguous. This CDR3 has 12 residues. V lost 4 bases and J 4 bases, leaving 7 bases between the germline ends. Germline CDR1 and CDR2: SGHDN and FVKESK. Here the CDR3 DNA reads TGTGCCAGCAGCCCCGGTAGAGAGACCCAGTACTTC. As protein: CASSPGRETQYF. Supplemented by reference TRBV14 and TRBJ2-5, the full variable domain reads EAGVTQFPSHSVIEKGQTVTLRCDPISGHDNLYWYRRVMGKEIKFLLHFVKESKQDESGMPNNRFLAERTGGTYSTLKVQPAELEDSGVYFCASSPGRETQYFGPGTRLLVL.

This clone was detected only a few times. The chain joins TRBV4-1 to TRBJ1-5; D unclear. Germline lookup yields CDR1 MGHRA and CDR2 YSYEKL. The ends were cut back, 2 bases at V and 2 bases at J, with 10 bases in the middle. This CDR3 contains 15 residues. CDR3 residues: CASSQRHLGNQPQHF. The CDR3 coding sequence is TGCGCCAGCAGCCAAAGACACCTGGGCAATCAGCCCCAGCATTTT.

V usage is TRBV6-5 and J usage is TRBJ1-2; TRBD1 matches 7 bases. The CDR3 is made up of 15 amino acids. Germline trimming cut 4 bases from V and 4 bases from J; bases unmatched to any gene: 9. Germline-derived CDR1 and CDR2 are MNHEY and SVGAGI. The CDR3 protein is CASSSHYRGSYGYTF. DNA of the CDR3: TGTGCCAGCAGTTCTCATTACAGGGGAAGCTATGGCTACACCTTC.

This sequence joins TRBV9 and TRBJ1-1, with D possibly TRBD1 on 5 matching bases. Germline values: CDR1 SGDLS, CDR2 YYNGEE. This CDR3 has 13 amino acids. The V end lost 4 bases, the J end lost 1 base, and 8 bases lay between the germline ends. The DNA of the CDR3 is TGTGCCAGCAGCAAGGGGAGGAACACTGAAGCTTTCTTT. It is translated as CASSKGRNTEAFF.

This clone is a singleton in its sample. The chain joins TRBV7-8 to TRBJ2-1; a weak D match, TRBD1 (6 bases). Deletions cut 4 bases from V and 7 bases from J, with 8 bases between. There are 12 residues in the CDR3. The germline V gene has CDR1 SGHVS and CDR2 FQNEAQ. The DNA of the CDR3 is TGTGCCAGCAGCTATACAGGGAATGAGCAGTTCTTC. The encoded protein is CASSYTGNEQFF.

This chain connects TRBV7-9 to TRBJ1-6; maybe TRBD1 (6 bases). CDR3 size: 14 residues. From germline, CDR1 is SEHNR and CDR2 FQNEAQ (reference sequence). V lost 5 bases, J lost 7 bases, and 12 bases lay in between. CDR3 protein: CASSLGGGNSPLHF. DNA of the CDR3: TGTGCCAGCAGCCTAGGGGGGGGGAATTCACCCCTCCACTTT.

This chain joins TRBV30 and TRBJ1-1; 8 nucleotides align to TRBD1. The CDR3 is 13 residues long. Unmatched junction bases numbered 5, after V lost 2 bases and J lost 6 bases. Per germline, CDR1 GTSNPN and CDR2 SVGIG (reference sequence). The CDR3 here is CAWSPRTGSEAFF. The DNA of the CDR3 is TGTGCCTGGAGTCCTCGGACAGGGTCTGAAGCTTTCTTT.

The chain has TRBV25-1 and TRBJ2-1; 10 bases are shared with TRBD2. In germline, CDR1 is MGHDK, CDR2 SYGVNS. The CDR3 has 13 amino acids. The junction had 7 bases not matched to a gene; V was cut back by 2 bases and J by 15 bases. CDR3 nucleotide sequence: TGTGCCAGCAGTGAACTAGCGGGGGCCCGTCCGTTCTTC. This sequence encodes CASSELAGARPFF. The whole variable domain, remainder taken from reference TRBV25-1 and TRBJ2-1, is EADIYQTPRYLVIGTGKKITLECSQTMGHDKMYWYQQDPGMELHLIHYSYGVNSTEKGDLSSESTVSRIRTEHFPLTLESARPSHTSQYLCASSELAGARPFFGPGTRLTVL.

This chain connects TRBV11-2 to TRBJ1-5; D is ambiguous. The V gene's germline CDR1 is SGHAT and CDR2 FQNNGV. This CDR3 contains 13 residues. V lost 4 bases, J lost 4 bases, and 8 bases lay in between. The DNA of the CDR3 is TGTGCCAGCAGCTCTGAGGCAAATCAGCCCCAGCATTTT. It is translated as CASSSEANQPQHF.

The chain has TRBV4-1 and TRBJ2-5; 7 nucleotides match TRBD2. The J segment lost 1 base and the V segment lost 4 bases, leaving 3 bases of the junction unmatched. CDR1 is MGHRA and CDR2 is YSYEKL in the germline V gene. The CDR3 runs to 14 residues. CDR3 loop: CASSLPGGQETQYF. CDR3 in DNA: TGCGCCAGCAGCCTTCCGGGAGGCCAAGAGACCCAGTACTTC.

This chain connects TRBV30 to TRBJ1-3; possibly TRBD1 for D (5 bases). This CDR3 spans 17 amino acids. V gave up 0 bases and J gave up 0 bases, with 15 bases separating them. In germline, CDR1 is GTSNPN, CDR2 SVGIG (reference sequence). The CDR3 here is CAWSVGAPKYSGNTIYF. The CDR3 nucleotides are TGTGCCTGGAGTGTAGGGGCGCCGAAGTACTCTGGAAACACCATATATTTT.

The gene calls are TRBV5-5 and TRBJ1-3, with TRBD1 matching over 8 bases. Germline loops: CDR1 SGHKS, CDR2 YYEKEE (reference sequence). This CDR3 has 18 residues. The V segment lost 0 bases and the J segment 2 bases; nucleotides outside the gene matches: 10. This chain's CDR3 is CASSLDGTGTNPGNTIYF. CDR3 DNA: TGTGCCAGCAGCTTGGACGGGACAGGAACGAATCCTGGAAACACCATATATTTT. The full variable domain, in which reference TRBV5-5 and TRBJ1-3 provide the parts outside the CDR3, is DAGVTQSPTHLIKTRGQQVTLRCSPISGHKSVSWYQQVLGQGPQFIFQYYEKEERGRGNFPDRFSARQFPNYSSELNVNALLLGDSALYLCASSLDGTGTNPGNTIYFGEGSWLTVV.

V is TRBV19 and J is TRBJ1-2; D unresolved. The CDR3 spans 14 residues. Between the trimmed V and J ends, which lost 5 bases and 1 base, there was a span of 11 bases. Germline CDR1 is LNHDA and CDR2 is SQIVND (reference sequence). CDR3 coding DNA: TGTGCCAGTAGTGGCCGGGGAGTTAACTATGGCTACACCTTC. Amino acids: CASSGRGVNYGYTF.

The chain recombines TRBV20-1 with TRBJ1-1; D gene unclear. Germline CDR1 reads DFQATT; CDR2 reads SNEGSKA (reference sequence). V lost 4 bases, J lost 1 base, and 4 bases lay in between. CDR3 length equals 11 residues. The DNA for the CDR3 is TGCAGTGCTAATCAGAACACTGAAGCTTTCTTT. It specifies CSANQNTEAFF.

V gene TRBV6-1 combines with J gene TRBJ2-3; TRBD2 is a possible D gene (5 bases). CDR1 MNHNS and CDR2 SASEGT come from the germline V gene. The CDR3 runs to 11 residues. This CDR3 reads CSAGVVDTQYF. CDR3 in DNA: TGTAGTGCCGGGGTAGTGGATACGCAGTATTTT.